One and the same sample provided the 20 T cell receptor beta chains below, sequenced in a study of cytomegalovirus exposure and HLA in healthy donors. The PCR employed 60 Vbeta primers together with 13 Jbeta primers. Some clones are missing from TCRdb's copy, which holds only in-frame ones; the method was immunoSEQ multiplex PCR. The table shows approximately 200,000 clones, with roughly four fifths occurring only once. The sequenced sample consisted of PBMCs. Source of these receptors: a woman aged 50 to 65 in good health and CMV-seropositive.

This sequence joins TRBV5-4 and TRBJ1-4; 7 bases map to TRBD1. The junction had 12 bases not matched to a gene; V was cut back by 9 bases and J by 4 bases. CDR1 and CDR2 (germline): SGHNT, YYREEE (reference sequence). The CDR3 sequence is 15 residues long. DNA of the CDR3: TGTGCCACACAAGCCTCGGGACAGATTAATGAAAAACTGTTTTTT. It specifies CATQASGQINEKLFF.

This sequence joins TRBV18 and TRBJ1-1; the D gene is possibly TRBD1 (6 bases). Trimming left V 3 bases short and J 10 bases short, with 15 bases between. This CDR3 contains 13 residues. The V gene's germline CDR1 is KGHSH and CDR2 LQKENI. In DNA, the CDR3 is TGTGCCAGCTCACCTCCGTCAGGGGATGTAGCTTTCTTT. Encoded protein: CASSPPSGDVAFF.

This chain joins TRBV5-4 and TRBJ2-1; 8 positions match TRBD1. After removal of 0 bases from V and 7 bases from J, the junction contained 6 bases not matched to a gene. This CDR3 has 15 residues. Germline lookup yields CDR1 SGHNT and CDR2 YYREEE (reference sequence). The DNA for the CDR3 is TGTGCCAGCAGCTTGGGGACAGGGCTGGAGAATGAGCAGTTCTTC. Translating gives CASSLGTGLENEQFF. Complete variable domain (other parts from reference TRBV5-4 and TRBJ2-1): ETGVTQSPTHLIKTRGQQVTLRCSSQSGHNTVSWYQQALGQGPQFIFQYYREEENGRGNFPPRFSGLQFPNYSSELNVNALELDDSALYLCASSLGTGLENEQFFGPGTRLTVL.

This clone was seen just once. This chain connects TRBV6-1 to TRBJ2-2, with a tentative D call TRBD1 (6 bases). The CDR3 runs 13 residues. Between the trimmed V and J ends, which lost 6 bases and 5 bases, there was a span of 10 bases. In germline, CDR1 is MNHNS, CDR2 SASEGT. CDR3 protein: CASRYTGTGELFF. DNA of the CDR3: TGTGCCAGCAGATATACAGGGACCGGGGAGCTGTTTTTT.

The chain combines TRBV6-1 with TRBJ2-7, with TRBD1 identical over 9 bases. Looked up from germline, CDR1 is MNHNS and CDR2 is SASEGT. The CDR3 runs to 15 residues. The ends lost 7 bases at V and 3 bases at J; junction bases unmatched: 10. The CDR3 nucleotides are TGTGCCAGCATTAGACACAGGGGGCTAAACTACGAGCAGTACTTC. Amino acid sequence: CASIRHRGLNYEQYF.

This clone was found once. The chain has TRBV5-1 and TRBJ2-5; 9 bases match TRBD2. CDR3 length equals 17 residues. The germline gives CDR1 SGHRS, CDR2 YFSETQ. V was pared by 0 bases and J by 4 bases, with 10 bases of the junction left unmatched. CDR3 nucleotide sequence: TGCGCCAGCAGCTTGGCCATTGCGGGAGGGCCAGTAGAGACCCAGTACTTC. It specifies CASSLAIAGGPVETQYF.

V is TRBV27 and J is TRBJ1-2; weak D call: TRBD1 (6 bases). Germline V CDR1 and CDR2: MNHEY, SMNVEV (reference sequence). The V end lost 3 bases, the J end lost 4 bases, and 9 bases lay between the germline ends. This CDR3 has 13 residues. This CDR3 is CASSFRGIYGYTF. For the CDR3, the DNA is TGTGCCAGCAGTTTCAGGGGTATCTATGGCTACACCTTC.

The rearrangement links TRBV18 to TRBJ1-3; no firm D call. V was cut by 4 bases and J by 0 bases, with 13 bases left in between. CDR3 length: 16 amino acids. Germline V lookup: CDR1 KGHSH, CDR2 LQKENI. The DNA of the CDR3 is TGTGCCAGCTCACAAACTACGGGGTCCTCTGGAAACACCATATATTTT. It codes for CASSQTTGSSGNTIYF.

V usage is TRBV5-5 and J usage is TRBJ2-1; no definite D call. The length of the CDR3 is 13 residues. Trimming removed 0 bases at V and 8 bases at J, with 9 bases between. CDR1 SGHKS and CDR2 YYEKEE come from the germline V gene (reference sequence). The CDR3 spells CASSLGAVHEQFF. The DNA of the CDR3 is TGTGCCAGCAGCTTGGGTGCAGTCCATGAGCAGTTCTTC. The variable domain in full, completed from reference TRBV5-5 and TRBJ2-1, reads DAGVTQSPTHLIKTRGQQVTLRCSPISGHKSVSWYQQVLGQGPQFIFQYYEKEERGRGNFPDRFSARQFPNYSSELNVNALLLGDSALYLCASSLGAVHEQFFGPGTRLTVL.

The chain carries TRBV7-7 and TRBJ1-1; D remains ambiguous. Germline V gives CDR1 SSHAT, CDR2 FNYEAQ (reference sequence). V dropped 6 bases and J dropped 3 bases, with 11 bases sitting between them. There are 13 residues in the CDR3. The CDR3 DNA follows: TGTGCCAGCAGTATTCAGGAGGACACTGAAGCTTTCTTT. Its translation: CASSIQEDTEAFF.

This clone is a singleton in its sample. The V gene is TRBV6-6, the J gene TRBJ2-1; a possible D gene is TRBD2 (6 bases). From germline, CDR1 is MNHNY and CDR2 SVGAGI (reference sequence). The CDR3 length is 16 residues. Trimming cost V 0 bases and J 7 bases, with 16 bases left between them. The CDR3 loop is CASSYSTGVGWNEQFF. As DNA, the CDR3 is TGTGCCAGCAGTTACTCCACGGGAGTGGGTTGGAATGAGCAGTTCTTC.

A few counts support this clone. J is TRBJ1-2 and V is TRBV30; D is perhaps TRBD1 (5 bases). This CDR3 spans 12 amino acids. Germline values: CDR1 GTSNPN, CDR2 SVGIG (reference sequence). V lost 4 bases and J 4 bases, leaving 10 bases between the germline ends. CDR3 sequence reads: CAWTGEGYGYTF. CDR3 DNA sequence: TGTGCCTGGACGGGGGAGGGCTATGGCTACACCTTC.

The chain links TRBV5-1 to TRBJ1-6; TRBD1 matches 7 bases. Germline trimming cut 3 bases from V and 11 bases from J; bases unmatched to any gene: 8. The CDR3 is 14 residues long. CDR1 SGHRS and CDR2 YFSETQ come from the germline V gene. The CDR3 DNA sequence: TGCGCCAGCAGCTCCGGGACAGAGGTTACACCCCTCCACTTT. This translates into CASSSGTEVTPLHF.

The chain uses TRBV5-1 and TRBJ1-6; no clear D gene. CDR1 is SGHRS, CDR2 YFSETQ, per germline. The V gene lost 4 bases and the J gene lost 0 bases, with 17 bases spanning the gap. The CDR3 totals 18 residues. In DNA, the CDR3 is TGCGCCAGCAGCGGAGGGCCCACATCGAGCTCCTATAATTCACCCCTCCACTTT. This gives the protein CASSGGPTSSSYNSPLHF.

The chain is built from TRBV5-8 and TRBJ2-1, with 8 positions matching TRBD2. CDR3 size: 15 residues. Trimming cost V 2 bases and J 3 bases; bases outside gene matches: 4. The germline gives CDR1 SGHTS, CDR2 YDEGEE. DNA for the CDR3: TGTGCCAGCAGCTTCGGGGGGGGCCTCTACAATGAGCAGTTCTTC. Amino acids: CASSFGGGLYNEQFF.

This chain links TRBV7-8 with TRBJ2-2; D ambiguous. With 5 bases removed from V and 6 bases from J, the gap between germline ends came to 22 bases. Germline V gene data show CDR1 as SGHVS and CDR2 as FQNEAQ. The CDR3 has 17 amino acids. Written as DNA, the CDR3 is TGTGCCAGCAGCCTACGCGACCCAAGAAGAGGCCCCGGGGAGCTGTTTTTT. Translating it yields CASSLRDPRRGPGELFF.

The chain uses TRBV19 and TRBJ2-5; TRBD1 matches at 7 bases. The CDR3 length is 15 residues. Germline-derived CDR1 and CDR2 are LNHDA and SQIVND (reference sequence). V was pared by 0 bases and J by 1 base, with 2 bases of the junction left unmatched. The DNA of the CDR3 is TGTGCCAGTAGTATAGAAAGACAGGGCCAAGAGACCCAGTACTTC. It encodes CASSIERQGQETQYF.

The chain employs TRBV7-6 and TRBJ2-5; D perhaps matches TRBD1 (6 bases). The V end lost 5 bases, the J end lost 4 bases, and 20 bases lay between the germline ends. The CDR3 contains 16 residues. Germline loops: CDR1 SGHVS, CDR2 FNYEAQ. The CDR3 bases are TGTGCCAGCAGCCGTGATGGGGGCGCGCCCACAGAGACCCAGTACTTC. It codes for CASSRDGGAPTETQYF.

The V gene is TRBV28, the J gene TRBJ1-1, with D possibly TRBD1 on 5 matching bases. CDR1 and CDR2 from the germline V gene are MDHEN and SYDVKM. V gave up 2 bases and J gave up 2 bases, with 9 bases separating them. This CDR3 spans 14 amino acids. CDR3 sequence: CASSLPTGNTEAFF. In DNA form, the CDR3 reads TGTGCCAGCAGTTTACCTACAGGCAACACTGAAGCTTTCTTT.

This chain connects TRBV29-1 to TRBJ1-1; maybe TRBD1 (5 bases). The germline gives CDR1 SQVTM, CDR2 ANQGSEA. The V end was cut by 4 bases, the J end by 9 bases, with 15 bases between. This CDR3 has 12 residues. As DNA, the CDR3 is TGCAGCGTTGTTGGAGGGGAGAAGAAAGCTTTCTTT. This encodes CSVVGGEKKAFF.